This T cell receptor (beta chain) was sequenced during a study of graft-versus-host responses after intestinal transplantation. In the study overall: Those transplanted obtained multivisceral, liver-intestinal, or isolated intestinal grafts.

Findings of the study overall: Across patients carrying graft-donor T cell macrochimerism, allografts held high graft-versus-host to host-versus-graft clonal ratios.

Per the germline V gene, CDR1 is SGHVS and CDR2 is FNYEAQ. CDR3 size: 18 residues. Trimming pared 0 bases from V and 5 bases from J, leaving 22 bases between. Irradiated stimulators labeled with violet dye, about 200,000 in number, were plated with about 200,000 CFSE-labeled responders. This clone was seen more than once but under ten times. Produced via immunoSEQ multiplex PCR; TCRdb's table is partial and in-frame only. The sample comprises approximately 14,000 clones, about a third of which are singletons, and about 2.5% rests with the top ten. This chain connects TRBV7-6 to TRBJ2-5; D is undetermined. This specimen was alloreactive CD8+ T cells from a mixed lymphocyte reaction culture, taken before intestinal transplant. Indicated subset: CFSE-low proliferating T cells sorted from approximately 6-day pre-transplant mixed lymphocyte reaction (GvH or HvG direction). This receptor was taken from a human patient who received an intestinal transplant. CDR3 region: CASSLATQDPPMLETQYF. CDR3 bases: TGTGCCAGCAGCTTAGCAACTCAGGACCCCCCGATGCTGGAGACCCAGTACTTC. Based on the CDR3 plus reference TRBV7-6 and TRBJ2-5, the full variable domain is GAGVSQSPRYKVTKRGQDVALRCDPISGHVSLYWYRQALGQGPEFLTYFNYEAQQDKSGLPNDRFSAERPEGSISTLTIQRTEQRDSAMYRCASSLATQDPPMLETQYFGPGTRLLVL.